This TCR beta chain came from a study of OX40 agonist ivuxolimab in advanced cancers. Study information: Clinicians treated patients with ivuxolimab, an agonistic anti-OX40 (CD134) antibody.

Profiled with immunoSEQ multiplex PCR; TCRdb holds only in-frame clones, not every one. The sample consists of tens of thousands of clones, 88% of them appearing once. This CDR3 is 18 amino acids long. Germline CDR1 and CDR2: SGHNT and YENEEA. Trimming removed 2 bases from V and 2 bases from J; junction bases left unmatched: 12. The chain employs TRBV11-3 and TRBJ2-1, with 7 bases that match TRBD2. This clonotype was sampled from an adult with an advanced solid tumor such as melanoma, head and neck, liver or kidney cancer. This material consisted of CD4+ or CD8+ T cells sorted from blood, taken in a trial of the OX40 agonist ivuxolimab. This CDR3 is CASSLLYIWSGTYNEQFF. DNA for the CDR3: TGTGCCAGCAGCTTATTGTACATCTGGAGCGGGACCTACAATGAGCAGTTCTTC. Complete variable domain (other parts from reference TRBV11-3 and TRBJ2-1): EAGVVQSPRYKIIEKKQPVAFWCNPISGHNTLYWYLQNLGQGPELLIRYENEEAVDDSQLPKDRFSAERLKGVDSTLKIQPAELGDSAVYLCASSLLYIWSGTYNEQFFGPGTRLTVL.